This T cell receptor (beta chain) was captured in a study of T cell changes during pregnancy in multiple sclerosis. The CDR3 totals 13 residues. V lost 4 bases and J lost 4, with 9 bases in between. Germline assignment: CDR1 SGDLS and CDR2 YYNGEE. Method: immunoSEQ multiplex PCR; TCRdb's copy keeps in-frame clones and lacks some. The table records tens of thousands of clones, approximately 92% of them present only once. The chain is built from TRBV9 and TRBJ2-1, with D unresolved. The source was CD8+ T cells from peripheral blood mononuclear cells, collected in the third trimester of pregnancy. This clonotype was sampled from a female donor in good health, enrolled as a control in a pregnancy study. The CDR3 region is CASSPRSYNEQFF. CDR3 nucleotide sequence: TGTGCCAGCAGCCCGCGGAGTTACAATGAGCAGTTCTTC.